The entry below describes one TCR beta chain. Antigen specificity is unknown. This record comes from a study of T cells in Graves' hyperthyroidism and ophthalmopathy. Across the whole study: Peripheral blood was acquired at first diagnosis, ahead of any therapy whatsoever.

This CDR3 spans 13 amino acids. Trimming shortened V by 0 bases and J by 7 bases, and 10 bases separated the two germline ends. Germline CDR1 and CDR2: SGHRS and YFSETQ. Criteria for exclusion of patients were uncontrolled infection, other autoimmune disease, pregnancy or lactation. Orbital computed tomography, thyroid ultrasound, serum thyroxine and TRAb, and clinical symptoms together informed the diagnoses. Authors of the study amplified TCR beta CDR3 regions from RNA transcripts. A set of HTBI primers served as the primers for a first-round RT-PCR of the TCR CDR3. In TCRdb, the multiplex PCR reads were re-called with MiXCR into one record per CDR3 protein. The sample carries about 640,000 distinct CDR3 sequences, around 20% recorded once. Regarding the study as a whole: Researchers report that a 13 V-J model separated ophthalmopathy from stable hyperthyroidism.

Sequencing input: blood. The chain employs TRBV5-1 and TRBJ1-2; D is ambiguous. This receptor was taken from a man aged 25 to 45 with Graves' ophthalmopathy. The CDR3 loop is CASSLELSPGYTF. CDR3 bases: TGCGCCAGCAGCTTGGAACTGTCCCCTGGCTACACCTTC.